This T cell receptor beta chain was identified in a study of blood T cell repertoires in COVID-19. Overall study context: Some COVID-19 samples were acute and others convalescent; all came from the United States, Italy and Spain. Sources were T cells, B-cell-depleted T cells, or PBMCs; the material itself was cDNA or gDNA.

Germline V CDR1 and CDR2: LNHDA, SQIVND (reference sequence). CDR3 length: 15 amino acids. Trimming pared 6 bases from V and 5 bases from J, leaving 14 bases between. Original data processing: Nucleated cell counts were estimated from reference gene primer amplification. Data came from immunoSEQ multiplex PCR; TCRdb stores just in-frame clones and leaves some out. V, J and clone size were drawn from that table, and D and trimming were deduced from the DNA. The sample gives some 400,000 clones, 81% of which show up once; approximately 1% is in the top ten. This clone showed up just a few times. The source is a human donor with acute or convalescent COVID-19. The donor label of this sample is uncertain. The chain recombines TRBV19 with TRBJ1-6; unclear D gene. The sequenced sample was peripheral blood. CDR3 protein: CASSPRWRDNSPLHF. DNA of the CDR3: TGTGCCAGTAGCCCCCGGTGGCGGGATAATTCACCCCTCCACTTT.